Given below is one T cell receptor (beta chain) in context. This clone was seen a few times. Its cognate antigen has yet to be identified. No base qualities exist here, and no much larger clone lies one base off it. These data belong to a study of blood T cell repertoires in COVID-19 (dated by TCRdb to about 2020). Regarding the complete study: Collaborator samples came from the United States, Italy and Spain and covered acute and convalescent phases of COVID-19. The dataset comprised deeply sampled blood TCRbeta repertoires from subjects exposed to, actively infected with, or recovered from COVID-19. The repertoires were made available in a free public database intended to serve as a resource for research on the immune response to SARS-CoV-2. The samples were drawn from the first 160 participants of the ongoing ImmuneRACE study and from more than 1,000 subjects provided by 6 global collaborators. The sample metadata nearly always contained a de-identified subject ID, COVID-19 status, age in years and sex. The prospective study material was composed of cDNA or gDNA derived from T cells, B-cell-depleted T cells, or PBMCs. Where HLA class I and class II types were available, the types were taken from metadata supplied by the sample provider, not from assay-based typing. What the study reported, not specific to this receptor: Clinical and demographic metadata were provided uncurated, with the amount varying by source and participant.

Each collaborating institution followed its own protocols to collect whole blood in K2EDTA tubes. For TCRbeta analysis, collaborators shipped samples in one of three forms: frozen whole blood, isolated PBMCs, or DNA extracted from either of those sample types. The immunoSEQ Assay, a bias-controlled multiplex PCR, was used to amplify TCRbeta CDR3 regions from genomic DNA. The study's processing was this. Within the assay, amplification of reference gene primers was used to estimate how many nucleated cells each sample contained. Sequence reads were collapsed and filtered to measure the absolute abundance of every unique TCRbeta CDR3 rearrangement. For each sample, productive Simpson clonality was calculated by taking the square root of Simpson's diversity index across productive rearrangements. In TCRdb, the immuneACCESS table is reduced to in-frame sequences with V and J assigned. These tables do not hold every clone; where another copy was compared, an unresolved V gene accounts for under half, and the others remain unexplained. That table furnishes V, J and clone size, whereas the DNA furnished D and trimming. The sample profile shows 390,000 or so clones; around 90% of them were found once. The ten largest clones add up to about 6.5% of the sample.

At the junction V is shortened by 3 bases and J by 1 base, with 7 bases in between. In the germline V gene, CDR1 corresponds to MDHEN and CDR2 to SYDVKM. Including the terminal cysteine and phenylalanine, the CDR3 comprises 13 residues. The kept DNA is CDR3 alone, 39 bases in frame from the first base. The receptor was derived from a young man with active or convalescent COVID-19. The sequence links TRBV28 to TRBJ2-7; the D gene cannot be resolved reliably. Sequenced sample: peripheral blood. The CDR3 corresponds to CASSFPESYEQYF. The bases read TGTGCCAGCAGTTTCCCAGAATCCTACGAGCAGTACTTC.